This section outlines one TCR beta chain sequence together with its context. Its antigen is not known. The germline gives CDR1 GTSNPN, CDR2 SVGIG (reference sequence). This CDR3 is 13 amino acids long. V was clipped by 1 base and J by 0 bases, with 6 bases between them. PCR used 60 Vbeta primers and 13 Jbeta primers. Measured with immunoSEQ multiplex PCR; TCRdb has only the in-frame clones, and not every one. This sample has approximately 150,000 clones, with around three quarters found just once. This specimen belongs to a study of cytomegalovirus exposure and HLA in healthy donors. Study details: Researchers previously reported finding 90 million to 120 million unique TCR beta sequences from approximately 190 million T cells. Across 300 to 400 genotyped donors, 81% landed in the Caucasian-associated ancestry cluster.

Study-level points and caveats: Earlier analysis found most TCR beta V segments productive about 90% or about 30% of the time.

The rearrangement joins TRBV30 to TRBJ1-1; maybe TRBD1 (5 bases). The sample comprised PBMCs. This clonotype originated in a man aged 35-49 years in good health and CMV-seronegative. Here the CDR3 reads CAWSGQMNTEAFF. The CDR3 DNA reads as TGTGCCTGGAGTGGACAGATGAACACTGAAGCTTTCTTT.